A single sample gave rise to the 32 T cell receptor beta chains below, sequenced in a study of vaccination and CD4 T cells after COVID-19. Cultured CD4+ T cell DNA was sequenced using the Oncomine TCR Beta short-read assay. Via MiXCR, TCRdb re-called the PCR reads, giving one row per CDR3 protein. The sample includes about 15,000 distinct CDR3 sequences, about 53% of them seen just once. Their antigens are not known. The treatment here: roughly 11-day PBMC culture with coronavirus spike peptide pools or control peptides (ViraFEST assay). Sample: CD4+ T cells from blood, cultured in vitro. Receptor source: a human donor who had recovered from COVID-19.

The rearrangement links TRBV7-8 to TRBJ2-7; no reliable D call. The germline V gene encodes CDR1 SGHVS and CDR2 FQNEAQ. The CDR3 covers 11 residues. The V and J ends lost 4 bases and 3 bases respectively, with 4 bases between them. The chain's CDR3 is CASSSNYEQYF. The CDR3 DNA reads TGTGCCAGCAGCTCGAACTACGAGCAGTACTTC.

The chain recombines TRBV20-1 with TRBJ1-5; no clear D gene. Germline loops: CDR1 DFQATT, CDR2 SNEGSKA (reference sequence). This CDR3 has 15 residues. V was trimmed by 2 bases and J by 0 bases, leaving 11 bases between them. The CDR3 is CSARSRRYSNQPQHF. Written as DNA, the CDR3 is TGCAGTGCTAGATCCCGCAGGTATAGCAATCAGCCCCAGCATTTT.

This clonotype has a handful of counts. The J gene is TRBJ2-2, the V gene TRBV7-3; D remains unclear. CDR3 length: 13 residues. Trimming pared 1 base from V and 6 bases from J, leaving 6 bases between. In germline, CDR1 is SGHTA, CDR2 FQGTGA. CDR3 loop: CASSLKAAGELFF. Written as DNA, the CDR3 is TGTGCCAGCAGCTTAAAGGCGGCCGGGGAGCTGTTTTTT.

This clonotype has more than one count but fewer than ten. The chain is built from TRBV6-1 and TRBJ2-7; TRBD2 matches 8 bases. Germline V gene data show CDR1 as MNHNS and CDR2 as SASEGT. V dropped 2 bases and J dropped 2; count of bases not matched to a gene: 5. This CDR3 region has 15 residues. The CDR3 DNA follows: TGTGCCAGCAGTGAATGGGTAGCGGGGCCCTACGAGCAGTACTTC. It is translated as CASSEWVAGPYEQYF.

The chain uses TRBV7-8 and TRBJ2-3, with TRBD2 as a possible D gene (6 bases). CDR1 and CDR2 (germline): SGHVS, FQNEAQ. With 4 bases removed from V and 8 bases from J, the gap between germline ends came to 16 bases. CDR3 length: 14 amino acids. This CDR3 is CASSWYRLVGTQYF. The CDR3 DNA reads as TGTGCCAGCAGCTGGTACAGACTAGTCGGTACGCAGTATTTT.

The J gene is TRBJ2-5, the V gene TRBV6-2 or TRBV6-3, with a weak D call TRBD2 (5 bases). Deletions cut 6 bases from V and 2 bases from J, with 13 bases between. CDR1 and CDR2 from the germline V gene are MNHEY and SVGEGT. This CDR3 region has 14 residues. As DNA, the CDR3 is TGTGCCAGCAGGCGGACTGCGTCACAAGAGACCCAGTACTTC. The encoded protein is CASRRTASQETQYF.

The rearrangement uses TRBV7-9 and TRBJ2-2; 7 nucleotides line up with TRBD1. V shed 1 base, J shed 2 bases, and the junction held 1 base outside the gene matches. Germline values: CDR1 SEHNR, CDR2 FQNEAQ (reference sequence). The CDR3 sequence is 15 residues long. The CDR3 region has the DNA TGTGCCAGCAGCTTAGGGGACAGAAACACCGGGGAGCTGTTTTTT. It codes for CASSLGDRNTGELFF.

The rearrangement uses TRBV20-1 and TRBJ1-1; D not certain. The V end was cut by 3 bases, the J end by 11 bases, with 22 bases between. This CDR3 contains 14 residues. Per the germline V gene, CDR1 is DFQATT and CDR2 is SNEGSKA (reference sequence). The DNA for the CDR3 is TGCAGTGCTAGCGAAGGCTTGTCTCGGGCCGGTGCTTTCTTT. Protein sequence: CSASEGLSRAGAFF.

The CDR3 spells CASSGTANTEAFF. CDR3 nucleotide sequence: TGCGCCAGCAGCGGGACAGCGAACACTGAAGCTTTCTTT. The chain carries TRBV5-1 and TRBJ1-1; 7 bases fit TRBD1. V trimming: 4 bases; J trimming: 1 base; junction bases outside the gene matches: 1. CDR3 length: 13 amino acids. CDR1 is SGHRS, CDR2 YFSETQ, per germline.

The J gene is TRBJ1-5, the V gene TRBV12-3 or TRBV12-4; weak D call: TRBD1 (5 bases). V was trimmed by 7 bases and J by 3 bases, leaving 13 bases between them. The CDR3 is 14 amino acids. The CDR3 spells CASNQGNTNQPQHF. The CDR3 region has the DNA TGTGCCAGCAATCAGGGTAACACCAATCAGCCCCAGCATTTT.

This clonotype was detected a few times. The chain carries TRBV20-1 and TRBJ2-4; 15 bases align to TRBD2. V lost 5 bases and J lost 4; bases outside the gene matches: 6. This CDR3 region has 16 residues. CDR1 and CDR2 from the germline V gene are DFQATT and SNEGSKA (reference sequence). The CDR3: CSASWTSGGVKNIQYF. CDR3 in DNA: TGCAGTGCTTCCTGGACTAGCGGGGGGGTGAAAAACATTCAGTACTTC.

This rearrangement joins TRBV12-3 or TRBV12-4 to TRBJ2-5; D not resolved. The CDR3 totals 14 residues. V was clipped by 3 bases and J by 4 bases, with 12 bases between them. The CDR3 loop is CASSFWAAGETQYF. The CDR3 coding sequence is TGTGCCAGCAGTTTCTGGGCGGCTGGAGAGACCCAGTACTTC.

CDR3: CASRAGGPGETQYF. The CDR3 nucleotides are TGTGCCAGCAGAGCGGGAGGGCCAGGAGAGACCCAGTACTTC. The rearrangement uses TRBV28 and TRBJ2-5, with 10 bases aligning to TRBD2. There are 14 residues in the CDR3. J lost 4 bases, V lost 6 bases, and 5 bases had no gene match. Germline V CDR1 and CDR2: MDHEN, SYDVKM.

V usage is TRBV11-3 and J usage is TRBJ2-1; D gene ambiguous. CDR3 length: 13 residues. Per germline, CDR1 SGHNT and CDR2 YENEEA. V lost 2 bases and J lost 10, with 12 bases in between. CDR3 protein: CASSLRSGVEQFF. The CDR3 nucleotides read TGTGCCAGCAGCTTAAGGTCGGGCGTAGAGCAGTTCTTC.

The rearrangement joins TRBV5-1 to TRBJ2-3; maybe TRBD2 (5 bases). Trimming removed 4 bases at V and 3 bases at J, with 9 bases between. This CDR3 region has 13 residues. In germline, CDR1 is SGHRS, CDR2 YFSETQ. The CDR3 sequence is CASSPDFTDTQYF. CDR3 coding DNA: TGCGCCAGCAGCCCGGACTTTACAGATACGCAGTATTTT.

The chain couples TRBV6-1 to TRBJ2-7, with 7 nucleotides matching TRBD1. With V trimmed by 4 bases and J by 2 bases, 5 bases remained unmatched. Germline assignment: CDR1 MNHNS and CDR2 SASEGT. This CDR3 has 14 residues. CDR3 bases: TGTGCCAGCAGTGGACACAGGGGAGCCTACGAGCAGTACTTC. Encoded protein: CASSGHRGAYEQYF.

This sequence joins TRBV7-2 and TRBJ2-2, with a tentative D call TRBD1 (6 bases). The CDR3 length is 15 residues. Germline CDR1 reads SGHTA; CDR2 reads FQGNSA. Trimming removed 3 bases from V and 4 bases from J, with 12 bases in between. CDR3: CASSLRGSGTGELFF. CDR3 DNA: TGTGCCAGCAGCTTGAGGGGGAGTGGCACCGGGGAGCTGTTTTTT.

The chain links TRBV20-1 to TRBJ1-5; D gene ambiguous. V shed 3 bases and J shed 3 bases, with 9 bases lying between them. CDR1 is DFQATT and CDR2 is SNEGSKA in the germline V gene (reference sequence). The CDR3 runs to 13 residues. CDR3 sequence reads: CSARSRINQPQHF. Written as DNA, the CDR3 is TGCAGTGCTAGGTCGAGGATCAATCAGCCCCAGCATTTT.

The J gene is TRBJ2-7, the V gene TRBV29-1; TRBD1 matches 7 bases. The length of the CDR3 is 14 residues. The germline CDR1 and CDR2 sequences are SQVTM and ANQGSEA. Trimming at V came to 7 bases and at J to 0 bases, leaving 9 bases not matched to a gene. CDR3 residues: CSARQGQSSYEQYF. The CDR3 region has the DNA TGCAGCGCCAGACAGGGCCAAAGCTCCTACGAGCAGTACTTC.

This sequence joins TRBV28 and TRBJ2-7; a weak D match, TRBD2 (7 bases). CDR1 is MDHEN, CDR2 SYDVKM, per germline. Trimming shortened V by 7 bases and J by 7 bases, and 32 bases separated the two germline ends. This CDR3 has 18 amino acids. Written as DNA, the CDR3 is TGTGCCAGCATCCGGGCGGGGGCGCGAAGCCACCCCGACTGGGAGCAGTACTTC. Residues: CASIRAGARSHPDWEQYF. The full variable domain, completed using reference TRBV28 and TRBJ2-7, is DVKVTQSSRYLVKRTGEKVFLECVQDMDHENMFWYRQDPGLGLRLIYFSYDVKMKEKGDIPEGYSVSREKKERFSLILESASTNQTSMYLCASIRAGARSHPDWEQYFGPGTRLTVT.

The J gene is TRBJ1-2, the V gene TRBV6-1, with 7 bases matching TRBD1. CDR1 and CDR2 (germline): MNHNS, SASEGT. V shed 6 bases, J shed 3 bases, and the junction held 4 bases outside the gene matches. CDR3 length: 13 residues. DNA for the CDR3: TGTGCCAGCAGGCCGGGACAGTACTATGGCTACACCTTC. Translating it yields CASRPGQYYGYTF.

This clonotype was seen a handful of times. The CDR3 sequence: CATSRDLVKQYF. CDR3 in DNA: TGTGCCACCAGCAGAGACCTCGTGAAGCAGTACTTC. The V gene is TRBV15, the J gene TRBJ2-7; no clear D. With 0 bases removed from V and 8 bases from J, the gap between germline ends came to 8 bases. From germline, CDR1 is LNHNV and CDR2 YYDKDF (reference sequence). This CDR3 is built from 12 residues.

In the case of this clonotype: The germline gene is not matched at one end of the junction; a read error may be the cause. The chain uses TRBV11-2 and TRBJ2-7; 10 bases match TRBD1. Germline assignment: CDR1 SGHAT and CDR2 FQNNGV. The CDR3 spans 13 residues. The CDR3 sequence is CASSIDRGHEQYF. CDR3 in DNA: TGTGCCAGCAGCATAGACAGGGGGCACGAGCAGTACTTC.

The chain recombines TRBV5-1 with TRBJ2-7; D remains unclear. The CDR3 is 12 amino acids. CDR1 SGHRS and CDR2 YFSETQ come from the germline V gene. V dropped 4 bases and J dropped 2 bases, with 7 bases sitting between them. The CDR3 sequence: CASSPNTYEQYF. CDR3 in DNA: TGCGCCAGCAGCCCAAACACCTACGAGCAGTACTTC.

The V and J genes are TRBV14 and TRBJ2-7, with 8 bases matching TRBD2. The J call may not be correct, given that the DNA end is closer to TRBJ2-5. The CDR3 totals 16 residues. The germline V gene has CDR1 SGHDN and CDR2 FVKESK. The DNA for the CDR3 is TGTGCCAGCAGCCCCCTATGGAGCGGGAGATGGGAGACCCAGTACTTC. It translates to CASSPLWSGRWETQYF.

The chain combines TRBV6-1 with TRBJ2-3; TRBD2 matches at 9 bases. The CDR3 is 16 residues long. V was clipped by 8 bases and J by 8 bases; unmatched bases: 17. Germline V gene lookup returns CDR1 MNHNS and CDR2 SASEGT. The CDR3 DNA reads TGTGCCAGCCACCCCGTCGGGACTAGCTCTTGGGGTACGCAGTATTTT. This translates into CASHPVGTSSWGTQYF.

The table lists this clonotype with a few counts. The V call is TRBV30, the J call TRBJ1-5; D gene unclear. CDR3 length equals 13 residues. Germline CDR1 and CDR2: GTSNPN and SVGIG (reference sequence). The V end was cut by 4 bases, the J end by 3 bases, with 10 bases between. The CDR3 nucleotides are TGTGCCTGGAACTCGGGCAACAATCAGCCCCAGCATTTT. This gives the protein CAWNSGNNQPQHF.

The J gene is TRBJ1-2, the V gene TRBV18; a possible D gene is TRBD1 (5 bases). V was clipped by 5 bases and J by 2 bases, with 9 bases between them. CDR1 KGHSH and CDR2 LQKENI come from the germline V gene. The CDR3 has 13 residues. The CDR3 reads CASSKGANYGYTF. The CDR3 nucleotides read TGTGCCAGCTCAAAAGGGGCGAACTATGGCTACACCTTC. Variable domain in full (rest from reference TRBV18 and TRBJ1-2): NAGVMQNPRHLVRRRGQEARLRCSPMKGHSHVYWYRQLPEEGLKFMVYLQKENIIDESGMPKERFSAEFPKEGPSILRIQQVVRGDSAAYFCASSKGANYGYTFGSGTRLTVV.

This chain joins TRBV6-5 and TRBJ1-1; D gene unclear. There are 14 residues in the CDR3. Germline CDR1 and CDR2: MNHEY and SVGAGI. V gave up 3 bases and J gave up 8 bases, with 16 bases separating them. The chain's CDR3 is CASSYSQDHGEAFF. CDR3 DNA sequence: TGTGCCAGCAGTTATAGTCAGGACCACGGCGAAGCTTTCTTT.

The gene calls are TRBV7-2 and TRBJ2-3; 7 nucleotides line up with TRBD1. Per germline, CDR1 SGHTA and CDR2 FQGNSA. The CDR3 spans 15 residues. J was trimmed by 10 bases and V by 6 bases; bases with no gene match: 16. The CDR3 protein is CASRRTGTVIGPQYF. In nucleotides, the CDR3 is TGTGCCAGCAGACGTACCGGGACAGTGATAGGGCCGCAGTATTTT.

There are a few counts of this clonotype. This chain joins TRBV6-5 and TRBJ1-6; D remains ambiguous. CDR1 is MNHEY and CDR2 is SVGAGI in the germline V gene. V dropped 2 bases and J dropped 9 bases, with 11 bases sitting between them. CDR3 length equals 14 residues. Written as DNA, the CDR3 is TGTGCCAGCAGTTACCCCTTGTCGGGTTCACCCCTCCACTTT. Protein sequence: CASSYPLSGSPLHF.

The chain uses TRBV7-9 and TRBJ1-3, with D unresolved. Germline CDR1 SEHNR, CDR2 FQNEAQ (reference sequence). CDR3 length equals 17 residues. V gave up 2 bases and J gave up 2 bases, with 16 bases separating them. The CDR3 sequence is CASSLWSAAATGNTIYF. The CDR3 nucleotides read TGTGCCAGCAGCTTATGGTCCGCTGCTGCAACTGGAAACACCATATATTTT.